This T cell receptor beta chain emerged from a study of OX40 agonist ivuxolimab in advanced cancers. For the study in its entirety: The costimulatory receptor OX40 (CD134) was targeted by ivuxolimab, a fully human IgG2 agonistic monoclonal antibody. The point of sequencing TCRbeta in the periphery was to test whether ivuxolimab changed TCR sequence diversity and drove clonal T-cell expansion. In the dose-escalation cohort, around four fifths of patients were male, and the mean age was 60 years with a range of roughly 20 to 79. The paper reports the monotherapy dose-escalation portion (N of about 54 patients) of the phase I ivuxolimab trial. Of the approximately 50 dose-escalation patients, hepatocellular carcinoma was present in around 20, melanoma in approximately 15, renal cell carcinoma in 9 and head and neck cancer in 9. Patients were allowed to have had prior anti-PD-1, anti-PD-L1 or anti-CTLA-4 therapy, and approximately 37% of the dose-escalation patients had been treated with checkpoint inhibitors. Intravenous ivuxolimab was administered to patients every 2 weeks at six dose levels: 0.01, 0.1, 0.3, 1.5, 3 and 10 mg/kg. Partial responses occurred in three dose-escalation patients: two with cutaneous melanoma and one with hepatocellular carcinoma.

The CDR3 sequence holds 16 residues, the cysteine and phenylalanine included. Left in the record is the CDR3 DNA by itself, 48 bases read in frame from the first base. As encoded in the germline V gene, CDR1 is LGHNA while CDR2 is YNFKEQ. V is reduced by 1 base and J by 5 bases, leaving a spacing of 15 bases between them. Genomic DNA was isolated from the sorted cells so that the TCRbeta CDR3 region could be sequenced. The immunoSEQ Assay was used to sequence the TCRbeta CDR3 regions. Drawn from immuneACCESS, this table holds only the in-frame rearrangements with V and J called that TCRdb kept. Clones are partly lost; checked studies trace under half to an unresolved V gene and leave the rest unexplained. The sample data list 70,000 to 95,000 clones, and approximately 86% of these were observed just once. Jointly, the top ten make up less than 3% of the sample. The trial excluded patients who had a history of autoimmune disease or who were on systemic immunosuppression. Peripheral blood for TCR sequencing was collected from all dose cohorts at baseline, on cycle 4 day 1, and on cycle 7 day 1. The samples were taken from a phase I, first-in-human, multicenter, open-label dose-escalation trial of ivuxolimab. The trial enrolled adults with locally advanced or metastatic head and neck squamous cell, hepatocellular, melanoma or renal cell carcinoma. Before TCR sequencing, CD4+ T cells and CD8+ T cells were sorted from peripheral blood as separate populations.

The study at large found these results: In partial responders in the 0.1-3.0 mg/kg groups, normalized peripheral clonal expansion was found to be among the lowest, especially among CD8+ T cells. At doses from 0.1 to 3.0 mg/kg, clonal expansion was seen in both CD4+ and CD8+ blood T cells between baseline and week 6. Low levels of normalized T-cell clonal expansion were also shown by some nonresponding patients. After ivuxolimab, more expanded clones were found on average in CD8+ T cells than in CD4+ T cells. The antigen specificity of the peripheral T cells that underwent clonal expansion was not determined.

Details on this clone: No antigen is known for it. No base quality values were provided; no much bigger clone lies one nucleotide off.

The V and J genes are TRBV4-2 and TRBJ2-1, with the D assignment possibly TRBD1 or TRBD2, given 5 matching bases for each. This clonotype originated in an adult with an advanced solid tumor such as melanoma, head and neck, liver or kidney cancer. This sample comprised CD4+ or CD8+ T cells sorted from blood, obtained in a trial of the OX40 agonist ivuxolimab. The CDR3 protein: CASSQGGVWGNNEQFF. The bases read TGTGCCAGCAGCCAAGGGGGTGTCTGGGGGAACAATGAGCAGTTCTTC.